This T cell receptor beta chain stems from a study of cytomegalovirus exposure and HLA in healthy donors (dated by TCRdb to about 2017). About the full investigation: An earlier analysis of roughly 610 of the donors reported 276 Gb of sequence data and approximately 120 million unique TCR beta sequences obtained from roughly 180 million T cells. A few DR-DQ haplotypes were handled as single units for association and clustering because linkage in the cohort was strong. The number of typed donors differed by locus: about 620-640 for A, B, C, DRB1 and DQB1; 500 to 550 for DQA1; some 590 for DPA1; and around 450 for DPB1. About 310 gigabases of sequencing data and approximately 80 million unique TCR sequences were included in an early release covering 550 to 800 HLA-typed donors. The study profiled the T cell repertoires of about 640 subjects by immunosequencing and related them to cytomegalovirus serostatus. Besides the first cohort of about 730 subjects, a separate validation cohort made up of over a hundred different subjects was used. To predict cytomegalovirus infection status, the study combined high-throughput TCR immunosequencing, statistical association of individual TCRs with disease status, and machine learning. In the later analysis, no new phenotypic data were used to find candidate immune exposures; instead, reliance was placed on TCR beta sequences and their occurrence across donors. The study aimed to test whether cataloging public T cell receptors could reveal signatures of past pathogen exposure. In an earlier analysis of a few hundred of the donors, high-throughput TCR beta sequencing was used to judge whether each TCR beta V gene segment behaved as functional or pseudogenic. Genome-wide SNP genotypes for about 60% of the roughly 700 donors were used in a later genetic analysis, which treated that subset as a discovery cohort. On average, roughly 250,000 unique TCR beta nucleotide sequences were sequenced per donor among several hundred genotyped donors of the cohort, with 15% to 20% of those sequences being non-productive. In a later analysis, previously published TCR beta repertoires from several hundred donors were re-analyzed and high-resolution HLA genotyping was added so that TCR occurrence patterns could be studied. Donor age, sex, ethnicity and CMV serostatus were compiled alongside the repertoire data. Of the roughly 400 genotyped donors, 81% fell in the genetic ancestry cluster associated with self-reported Caucasian donors. Both class I and class II loci were covered by HLA typing, at four-digit resolution. All discovery cohort repertoires had been generated using a single sequencing platform. Study-wide findings and limitations: In a later analysis, most CMV-associated TCR beta chains were found to appear HLA-restricted, with HLA associations seemingly driven largely by CMV exposure. Cytomegalovirus status was reported to be diagnosed by the classifier with high specificity and sensitivity in both the original and validation cohorts. While some public TCRs were present in many individuals, most TCR sequences turned up only very rarely across donors. According to the authors, the approach could potentially be generalized to other disease states and immunological phenotypes. Because the 87-base-pair reads could not distinguish some IMGT-functional V segments, including TRBV6-2 and TRBV6-3, those segments were excluded. The earlier analysis of nearly 600 of the donors excluded about 16 rarely observed V segments, including chromosome 9 orphons, because counts were too low. A further reported finding was that TCR beta sequences accurately predicted the HLA-A and HLA-B alleles for most subjects in the first cohort. HLA typing was unavailable for some donors at each locus, so association tests used only the typed subset. Strong co-occurrence of HLA alleles, especially DR and DQ, made assigning TCR associations to individual alleles difficult. Linkage disequilibrium might explain the correlated functional status among segregating V segments, but an unknown experimental factor could not be excluded. A later analysis found that HLA-associated TCR beta chains were more clonally expanded and had lower generation probabilities than equally common non-associated chains. The sequencing pipeline was judged likely to have produced a cluster of highly shared sequence variants as a technical artifact. At a false discovery rate of 0.05, a later analysis linked some 18,000 TCR beta sequences to specific HLA alleles. An earlier analysis of some 560 of the donors showed that most TCR beta V segments appeared in productive rearrangements either about 90% or about 30% of the time, which broadly matched IMGT annotations. According to a later genetic analysis, donors in an Asian-associated ancestry cluster had fewer N-insertions in productive TCRs than the approximately 690-donor mean. According to a later analysis, parvovirus B19, influenza, CMV and Epstein-Barr virus appeared linked to several top co-occurrence clusters. Presence/absence analyses assumed roughly uniform sequencing depth across donors, an assumption that may not hold. Only TCR beta chains were sequenced in this cohort, and the absence of alpha or paired-chain data limited detectable features. The study gave a list of about 170 TCR beta chains associated with cytomegalovirus. In a later analysis, the rate of TCR association differed among HLA loci, with DRB1 alleles having the most associated TCRs and HLA-C alleles having the fewest. V-gene and J-gene trimming of TCR beta chains was associated with a missense DCLRE1C variant in a later genetic analysis, and the association was replicated in an independent cohort. A few of the identified cytomegalovirus-associated TCR beta chains were confirmed in vitro to be specific for cytomegalovirus antigens. For the cohort, immune exposure information was limited to CMV serostatus.

In the case of this clone: It lacks a known antigen. No much larger clone is present one base from it, and per-base qualities are unavailable.

CDR1 and CDR2, per the germline V gene (reference sequence), are MNHEY and SMNVEV. Clipping removes 4 bases from V and 8 bases from J, with 6 as the unmatched junction base count. Counted from cysteine to phenylalanine, this CDR3 has 13 amino acids. Only the CDR3 region is kept as DNA, spanning 39 bases read in frame from base 1. The cohort was made up of 666 healthy bone marrow donors. At the time of sampling, every cohort member was nominally healthy, though immune exposures that went unrecorded were likely present. The donor tested CMV seropositive and was one of the 289 seropositive cohort members. Every donor gave a peripheral blood sample, and the peripheral blood mononuclear cells from that sample were used for TCR beta sequencing. The Qiagen DNeasy Blood Extraction Kit was used to extract genomic DNA from the blood cell samples. Library prep was done by the immunoSEQ multiplex PCR assay. A mixture of 60 forward primers for TCR Vbeta segments and 13 reverse primers for TCR Jbeta segments was used in the multiplex PCR. Amplification of the CDR3 region of rearranged TCR beta genes was performed with a multiplex PCR assay on genomic DNA. On the Illumina HiSeq System, the amplified TCR beta libraries were sequenced as 87-base-pair reads. The original pipeline was this. Across the 666 repertoires, a later analysis counted tens of millions of unique TCR beta chains, 9.5 million to 13 million of which were shared by at least two donors. To remove PCR and sequencing errors, raw reads were error-corrected and collapsed into unique sequences using a nearest-neighbor algorithm that merged closely related sequences. V, D and J gene segments were assigned by aligning CDR3 sequences to IMGT reference sequences. For a sequence to be retained, a match of at least six nucleotides was required to both a V gene segment and a J gene segment. Rearrangements were called productive when the CDR3 lacked stop codons and stayed in frame with V and J; all others were non-productive. Following IMGT convention, CDR3 was defined as the stretch from the second conserved V-encoded cysteine up to the conserved J-encoded phenylalanine. Sequences without an unambiguous match to a single V gene segment were excluded from the earlier analysis of a few hundred of the donors. In an earlier analysis of some 590 of the donors, V segments were called functional above 56.7% productive rearrangements and were called segregating when the between-donor standard deviation exceeded 5%. To diagnose cytomegalovirus status from the catalog of TCR beta chain sequences, a statistical classification framework was built. In a later analysis, TCR nucleotide sequences were compared against IMGT/GENE-DB human TR gene sequences so that V and J genes could be assigned. The TCRdist pipeline was used in a later analysis to assign CDR3 sequences and most-parsimonious VDJ recombination scenarios. In a later analysis, each TCR beta chain was defined by its CDR3 amino acid sequence together with its V-gene family, and reads lacking a unique V-gene family were excluded. To address suspected cross-contamination and a sequencing artifact, a later analysis removed several hundred highly shared, low-generation-probability nucleotide sequences. For each public chain, a later analysis derived a clonal expansion index from normalized ranks of inferred template counts within each repertoire. In a later analysis, generation probabilities were computed using a VDJ recombination model fitted to out-of-frame rearrangements, and the results were checked against IGoR. Hypergeometric tests were used in a later analysis to score TCR-TCR, TCR-HLA and TCR-CMV co-occurrence, with a repertoire-size bias correction applied to the TCR pairs. False discovery rates were estimated in a later analysis by permuting HLA or CMV assignments 20 times. In a later analysis, co-occurring TCRs were grouped using DBSCAN, and TCRdist sequence similarity was added for clustering within HLA-allele-positive subsets. Repertoires with fewer than 30,000 or more than 120,000 public chains were left out of co-occurrence clustering, as were four to six repertoires with anomalous nucleotide sharing. The clones in this table, taken by TCRdb from immuneACCESS, are in-frame only. Not every clone is retained; where verified, under half of the shortfall comes from an unresolved V gene, and the cause of the rest is unknown. V, J and clone size were drawn from that table, and D and trimming were deduced from the DNA. The sample profile shows approximately 190,000 clones; 84% of them were found once. Over 2.5% of the sample is taken by the ten largest.

The chain couples TRBV27 to TRBJ1-2, with 8 bases in between that match TRBD1. The source of this sequence is a woman aged 50 to 65 in good health and CMV-seropositive. Input material: PBMCs. The DNA sequence is as follows: TGTGCCAGCAGTTCGGGACAGGTGAAGGGCTACACCTTC. Translated, it reads CASSSGQVKGYTF.